Given below is one TCR beta chain in context. This clone was counted a few times. Its antigen is still unknown. One base away there is no much larger clone; base qualities are not given. Taken from the germline V gene, the CDR1 and CDR2 loops are SGHTA and FQGNSA. V is clipped by 1 base and J by 4 bases, and the sequence between their germline boundaries is 11 bases long. The CDR3 numbers 14 residues from cysteine through phenylalanine. Of all the DNA, just the CDR3 is kept, 42 bases in frame from base 1. TCRbeta CDR3 regions were amplified from genomic DNA using the immunoSEQ Assay, a bias-controlled multiplex PCR. The authors' pipeline ran thus. Within the assay, amplification of reference gene primers was used to estimate how many nucleated cells each sample contained. Sequence reads were collapsed and filtered to measure the absolute abundance of every unique TCRbeta CDR3 rearrangement. Productive Simpson clonality was computed per sample as the square root of Simpson's diversity index over productive rearrangements. This is the immuneACCESS table as TCRdb keeps it, with only in-frame sequences that have V and J called. A part of the clones is gone; compared with another copy, unresolved V genes explain less than half, and the rest is unexplained. V and J calls and clone size are as listed in that table; D and trimming were resolved from the DNA. A total of roughly 110,000 clones appear in this sample, under 95% of them only once. Together, the top ten hold roughly 1.3% of the sample.

The record originates from a study of blood T cell repertoires in COVID-19 (dated by TCRdb to 2018 to 2021). A note on the overall study: Collaborator samples came from the United States, Italy and Spain and covered acute and convalescent phases of COVID-19. The prospective study material was composed of cDNA or gDNA derived from T cells, B-cell-depleted T cells, or PBMCs. The dataset comprised deeply sampled blood TCRbeta repertoires from subjects exposed to, actively infected with, or recovered from COVID-19. A freely available public database, intended as a resource for researchers studying the immune response to SARS-CoV-2, is where the repertoires were released. The samples were drawn from the first 160 participants of the ongoing ImmuneRACE study and from some 1,300 subjects provided by 6 global collaborators. Nearly every sample came with metadata listing a de-identified subject ID, COVID-19 status, age in years and sex. Where available, HLA class I and class II types were taken from metadata supplied by the sample provider and were not determined by assay-based typing. Study-wide findings and limitations: How much clinical and demographic metadata was included differed by source and by participant, and the metadata was provided uncurated.

The collaborating institutions used their own protocols to collect whole blood in K2EDTA tubes. For TCRbeta analysis, collaborator samples were shipped as frozen whole blood, as isolated PBMCs, or as DNA extracted from either sample type. The sequence is built from TRBV7-2 and TRBJ2-7; perhaps TRBD1 is the D gene, with 7 bases matching. The sequenced sample was peripheral blood. This receptor was identified in a woman aged 25 to 45 with acute or convalescent COVID-19. Read as DNA, the sequence is TGTGCCAGCAGCTTAGGGGCAGGGGGGTACGAGCAGTACTTC. Translated, this is CASSLGAGGYEQYF. Supplemented by the reference TRBV7-2 and TRBJ2-7 proteins around the CDR3, the complete variable domain is GAGVSQSPSNKVTEKGKDVELRCDPISGHTALYWYRQSLGQGLEFLIYFQGNSAPDKSGLPSDRFSAERTGGSVSTLTIQRTQQEDSAVYLCASSLGAGGYEQYFGPGTRLTVT.